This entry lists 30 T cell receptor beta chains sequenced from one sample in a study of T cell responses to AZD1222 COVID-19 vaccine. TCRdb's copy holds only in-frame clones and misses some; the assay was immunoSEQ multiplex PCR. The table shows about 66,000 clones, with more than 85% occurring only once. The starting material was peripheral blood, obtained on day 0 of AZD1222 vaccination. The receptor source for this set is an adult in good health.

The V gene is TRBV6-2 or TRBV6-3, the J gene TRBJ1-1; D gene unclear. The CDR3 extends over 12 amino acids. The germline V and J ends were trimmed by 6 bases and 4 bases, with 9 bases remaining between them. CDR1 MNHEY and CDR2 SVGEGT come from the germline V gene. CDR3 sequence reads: CASSRRITEAFF. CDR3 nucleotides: TGTGCCAGCAGCAGAAGAATCACTGAAGCTTTCTTT.

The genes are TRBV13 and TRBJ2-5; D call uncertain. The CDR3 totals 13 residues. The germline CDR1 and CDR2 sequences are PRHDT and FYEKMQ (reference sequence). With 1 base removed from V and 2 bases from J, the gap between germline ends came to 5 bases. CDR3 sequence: CASSLARQETQYF. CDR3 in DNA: TGTGCCAGCAGCTTAGCCAGGCAAGAGACCCAGTACTTC.

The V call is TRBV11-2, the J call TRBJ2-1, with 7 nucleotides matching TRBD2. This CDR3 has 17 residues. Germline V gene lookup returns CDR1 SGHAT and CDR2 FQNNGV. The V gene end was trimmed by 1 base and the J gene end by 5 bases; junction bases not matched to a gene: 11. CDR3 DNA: TGTGCCAGCAGCTTAGCCGGCGGGAGCCCCTTCGACAATGAGCAGTTCTTC. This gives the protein CASSLAGGSPFDNEQFF.

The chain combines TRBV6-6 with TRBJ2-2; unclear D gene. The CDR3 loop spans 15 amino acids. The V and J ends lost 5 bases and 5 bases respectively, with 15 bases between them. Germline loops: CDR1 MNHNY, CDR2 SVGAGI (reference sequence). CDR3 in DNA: TGTGCCAGCAGTAATGGAGCTACGAGTACCGGGGAGCTGTTTTTT. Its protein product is CASSNGATSTGELFF.

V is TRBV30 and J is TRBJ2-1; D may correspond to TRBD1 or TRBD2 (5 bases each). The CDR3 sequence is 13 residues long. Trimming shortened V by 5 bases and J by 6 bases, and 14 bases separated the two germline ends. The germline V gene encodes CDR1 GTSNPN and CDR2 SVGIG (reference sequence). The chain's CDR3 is CAWHPRDLNEQFF. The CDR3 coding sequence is TGTGCCTGGCACCCCCGGGACCTCAATGAGCAGTTCTTC. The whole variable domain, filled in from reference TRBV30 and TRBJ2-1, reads SQTIHQWPATLVQPVGSPLSLECTVEGTSNPNLYWYRQAAGRGLQLLFYSVGIGQISSEVPQNLSASRPQDRQFILSSKKLLLSDSGFYLCAWHPRDLNEQFFGPGTRLTVL.

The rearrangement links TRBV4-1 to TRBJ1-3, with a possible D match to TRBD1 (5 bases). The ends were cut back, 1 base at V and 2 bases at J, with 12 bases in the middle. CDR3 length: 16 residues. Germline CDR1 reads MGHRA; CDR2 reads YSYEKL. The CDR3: CASSQGQGGTGNTIYF. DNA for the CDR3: TGCGCCAGCAGCCAAGGGCAGGGAGGCACTGGAAACACCATATATTTT.

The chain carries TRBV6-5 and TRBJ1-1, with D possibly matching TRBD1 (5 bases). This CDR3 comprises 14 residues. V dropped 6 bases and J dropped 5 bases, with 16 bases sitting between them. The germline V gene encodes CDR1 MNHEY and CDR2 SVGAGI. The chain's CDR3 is CASSLLGPGTEAFF. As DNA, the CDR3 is TGTGCCAGCAGCCTCCTGGGACCGGGTACTGAAGCTTTCTTT.

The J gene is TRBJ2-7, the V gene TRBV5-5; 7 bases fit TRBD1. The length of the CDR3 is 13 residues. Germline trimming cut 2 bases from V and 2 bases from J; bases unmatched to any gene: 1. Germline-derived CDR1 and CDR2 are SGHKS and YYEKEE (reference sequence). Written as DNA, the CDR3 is TGTGCCAGCAGCTTACAGGGGACCTACGAGCAGTACTTC. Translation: CASSLQGTYEQYF.

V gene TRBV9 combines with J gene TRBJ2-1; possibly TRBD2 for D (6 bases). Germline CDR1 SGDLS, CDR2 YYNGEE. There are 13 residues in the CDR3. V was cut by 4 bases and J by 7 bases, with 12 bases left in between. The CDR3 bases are TGTGCCAGCAGCACTAGCCCGGGGAATGAGCAGTTCTTC. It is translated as CASSTSPGNEQFF.

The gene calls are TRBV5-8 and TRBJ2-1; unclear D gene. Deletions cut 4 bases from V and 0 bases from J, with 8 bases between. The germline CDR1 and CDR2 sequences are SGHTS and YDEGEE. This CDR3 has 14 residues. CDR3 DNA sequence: TGTGCCAGCAGCCCCAGCCCCTCCTACAATGAGCAGTTCTTC. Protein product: CASSPSPSYNEQFF.

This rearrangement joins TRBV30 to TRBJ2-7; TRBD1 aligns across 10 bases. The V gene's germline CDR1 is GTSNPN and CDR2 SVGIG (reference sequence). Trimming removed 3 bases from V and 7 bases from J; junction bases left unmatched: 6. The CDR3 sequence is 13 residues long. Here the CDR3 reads CAWRGQGVKEQYF. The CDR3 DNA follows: TGTGCCTGGAGAGGACAGGGGGTGAAAGAGCAGTACTTC.

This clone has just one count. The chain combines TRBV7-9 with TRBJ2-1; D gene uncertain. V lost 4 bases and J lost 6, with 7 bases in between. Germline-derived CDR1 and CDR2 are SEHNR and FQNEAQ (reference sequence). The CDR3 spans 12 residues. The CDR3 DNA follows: TGTGCCAGCAGCTCGGTGGGCAATGAGCAGTTCTTC. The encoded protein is CASSSVGNEQFF.

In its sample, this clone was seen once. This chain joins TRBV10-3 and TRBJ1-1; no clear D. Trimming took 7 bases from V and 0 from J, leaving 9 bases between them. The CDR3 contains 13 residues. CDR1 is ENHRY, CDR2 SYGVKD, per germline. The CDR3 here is CAITREVNTEAFF. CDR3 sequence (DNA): TGTGCCATCACTAGGGAGGTGAACACTGAAGCTTTCTTT.

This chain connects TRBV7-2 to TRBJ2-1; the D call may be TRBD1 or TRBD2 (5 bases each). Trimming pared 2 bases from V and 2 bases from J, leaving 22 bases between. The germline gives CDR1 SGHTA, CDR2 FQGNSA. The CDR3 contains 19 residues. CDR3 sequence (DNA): TGTGCCAGCAGCTTAAGGGACCTGCCCCTCCCGTCCCCCTACAATGAGCAGTTCTTC. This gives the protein CASSLRDLPLPSPYNEQFF.

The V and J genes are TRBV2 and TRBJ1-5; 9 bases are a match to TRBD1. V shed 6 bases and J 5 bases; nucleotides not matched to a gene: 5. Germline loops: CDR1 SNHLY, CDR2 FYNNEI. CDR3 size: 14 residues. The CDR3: CASSEGTGYQPQHF. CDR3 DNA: TGTGCCAGCAGCGAGGGGACAGGGTATCAGCCCCAGCATTTT.

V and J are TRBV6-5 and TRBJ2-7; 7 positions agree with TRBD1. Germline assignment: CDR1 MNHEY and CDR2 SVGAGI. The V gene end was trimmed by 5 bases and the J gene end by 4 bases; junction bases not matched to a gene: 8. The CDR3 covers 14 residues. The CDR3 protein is CASSRDSRNYEQYF. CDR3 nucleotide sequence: TGTGCCAGCAGTCGGGACAGCAGGAATTACGAGCAGTACTTC.

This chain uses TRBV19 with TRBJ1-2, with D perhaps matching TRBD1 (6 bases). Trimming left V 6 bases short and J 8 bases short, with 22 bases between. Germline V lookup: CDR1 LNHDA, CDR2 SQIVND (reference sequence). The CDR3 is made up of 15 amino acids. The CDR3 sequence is CASSKTERGARGYTF. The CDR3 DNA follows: TGTGCCAGTAGCAAGACCGAGAGGGGGGCACGGGGCTACACCTTC.

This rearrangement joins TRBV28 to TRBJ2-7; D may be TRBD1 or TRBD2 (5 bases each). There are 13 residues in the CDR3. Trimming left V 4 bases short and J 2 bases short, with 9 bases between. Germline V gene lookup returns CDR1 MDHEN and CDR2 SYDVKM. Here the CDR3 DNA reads TGTGCCAGCAGTTCCACGGGGCCCTACGAGCAGTACTTC. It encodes CASSSTGPYEQYF.

CDR3 sequence (DNA): TGTGCCAGCTCACCATCGGGGGACATGAACACTGAAGCTTTCTTT. Translated: CASSPSGDMNTEAFF. The J gene is TRBJ1-1, the V gene TRBV18; TRBD1 might be the D (6 bases). V was clipped by 2 bases and J by 0 bases, with 10 bases between them. The CDR3 spans 15 residues. The germline V gene has CDR1 KGHSH and CDR2 LQKENI. Full variable domain (rest looked up from reference TRBV18 and TRBJ1-1): NAGVMQNPRHLVRRRGQEARLRCSPMKGHSHVYWYRQLPEEGLKFMVYLQKENIIDESGMPKERFSAEFPKEGPSILRIQQVVRGDSAAYFCASSPSGDMNTEAFFGQGTRLTVV.

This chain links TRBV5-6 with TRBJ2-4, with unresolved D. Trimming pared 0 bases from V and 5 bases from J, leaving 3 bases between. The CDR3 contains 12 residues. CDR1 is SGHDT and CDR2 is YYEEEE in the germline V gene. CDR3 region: CASSLDENIQYF. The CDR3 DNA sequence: TGTGCCAGCAGCTTGGACGAAAACATTCAGTACTTC.

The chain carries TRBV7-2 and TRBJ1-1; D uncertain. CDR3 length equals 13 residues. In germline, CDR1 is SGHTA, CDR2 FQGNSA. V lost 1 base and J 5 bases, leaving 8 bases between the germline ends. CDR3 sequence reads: CASSLGQRTEAFF. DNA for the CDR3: TGTGCCAGCAGCTTAGGCCAGCGGACTGAAGCTTTCTTT.

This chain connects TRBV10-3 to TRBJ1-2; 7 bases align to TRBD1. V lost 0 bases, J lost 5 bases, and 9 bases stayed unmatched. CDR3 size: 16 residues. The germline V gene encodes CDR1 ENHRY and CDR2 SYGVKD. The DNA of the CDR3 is TGTGCCATCAGTGAGTCCGGGACAGCCCGATCATATGGCTACACCTTC. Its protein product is CAISESGTARSYGYTF.

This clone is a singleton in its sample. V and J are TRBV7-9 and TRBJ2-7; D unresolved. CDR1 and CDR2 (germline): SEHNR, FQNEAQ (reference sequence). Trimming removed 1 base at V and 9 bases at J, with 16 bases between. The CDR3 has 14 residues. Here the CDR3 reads CASSLEGLGIGQYF. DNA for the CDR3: TGTGCCAGCAGCTTAGAAGGTTTGGGTATAGGGCAGTACTTC.

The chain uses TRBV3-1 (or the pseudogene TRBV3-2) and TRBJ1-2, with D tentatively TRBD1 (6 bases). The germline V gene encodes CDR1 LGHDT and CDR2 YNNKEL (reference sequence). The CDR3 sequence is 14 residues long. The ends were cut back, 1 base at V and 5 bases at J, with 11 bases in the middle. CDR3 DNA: TGTGCCAGCAGCCAAGCAGGGGAGGGTTATGGCTACACCTTC. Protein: CASSQAGEGYGYTF.

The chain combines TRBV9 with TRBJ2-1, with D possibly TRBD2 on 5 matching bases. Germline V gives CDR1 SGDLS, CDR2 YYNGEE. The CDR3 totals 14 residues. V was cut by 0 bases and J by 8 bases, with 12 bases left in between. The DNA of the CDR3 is TGTGCCAGCAGCGTAGGTCCTACTAGGCATGAGCAGTTCTTC. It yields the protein CASSVGPTRHEQFF.

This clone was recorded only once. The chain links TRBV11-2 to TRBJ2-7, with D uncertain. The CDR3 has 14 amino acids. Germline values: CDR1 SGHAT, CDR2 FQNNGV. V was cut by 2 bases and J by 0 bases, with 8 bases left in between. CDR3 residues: CASSLSGSSYEQYF. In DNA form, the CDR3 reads TGTGCCAGCAGCTTAAGTGGTAGCTCCTACGAGCAGTACTTC. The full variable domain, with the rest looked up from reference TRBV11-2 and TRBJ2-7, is EAGVAQSPRYKIIEKRQSVAFWCNPISGHATLYWYQQILGQGPKLLIQFQNNGVVDDSQLPKDRFSAERLKGVDSTLKIQPAKLEDSAVYLCASSLSGSSYEQYFGPGTRLTVT.

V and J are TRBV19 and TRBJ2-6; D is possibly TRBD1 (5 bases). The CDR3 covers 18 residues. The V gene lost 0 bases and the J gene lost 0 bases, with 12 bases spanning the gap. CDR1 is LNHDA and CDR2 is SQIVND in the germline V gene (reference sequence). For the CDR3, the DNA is TGTGCCAGTAGTATAGAAGCAGGGAAGGCCTCTGGGGCCAACGTCCTGACTTTC. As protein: CASSIEAGKASGANVLTF.

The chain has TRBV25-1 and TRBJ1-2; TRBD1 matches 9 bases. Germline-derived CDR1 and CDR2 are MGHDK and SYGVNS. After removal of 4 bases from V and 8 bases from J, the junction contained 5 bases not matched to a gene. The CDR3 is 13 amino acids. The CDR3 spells CASSAGQGLGYTF. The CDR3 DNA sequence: TGTGCCAGCAGTGCTGGACAGGGGTTGGGCTACACCTTC.

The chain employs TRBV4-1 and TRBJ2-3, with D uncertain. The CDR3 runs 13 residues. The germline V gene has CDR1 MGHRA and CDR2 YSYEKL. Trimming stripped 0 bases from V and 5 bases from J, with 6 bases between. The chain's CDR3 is CASSQEPRDTQYF. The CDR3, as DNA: TGCGCCAGCAGCCAAGAACCCAGAGATACGCAGTATTTT.

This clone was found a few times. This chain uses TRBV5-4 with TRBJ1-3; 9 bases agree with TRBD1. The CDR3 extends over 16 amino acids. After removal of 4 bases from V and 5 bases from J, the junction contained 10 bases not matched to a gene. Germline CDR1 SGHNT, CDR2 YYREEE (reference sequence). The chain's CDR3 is CASSTGQGAARNTIYF. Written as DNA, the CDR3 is TGTGCCAGCAGCACGGGACAGGGAGCCGCTAGAAACACCATATATTTT.